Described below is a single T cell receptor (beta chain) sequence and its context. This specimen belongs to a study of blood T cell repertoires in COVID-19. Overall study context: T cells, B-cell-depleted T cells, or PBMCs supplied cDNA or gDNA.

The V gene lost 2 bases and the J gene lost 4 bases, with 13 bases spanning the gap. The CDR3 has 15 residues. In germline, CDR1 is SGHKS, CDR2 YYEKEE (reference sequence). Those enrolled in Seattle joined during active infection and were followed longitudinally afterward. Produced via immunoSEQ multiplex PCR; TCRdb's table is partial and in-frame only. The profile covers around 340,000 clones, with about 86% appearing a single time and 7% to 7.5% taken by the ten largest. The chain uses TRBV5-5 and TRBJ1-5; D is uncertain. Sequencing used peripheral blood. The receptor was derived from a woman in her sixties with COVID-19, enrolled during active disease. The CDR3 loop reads CASSLSQRLNQPQHF. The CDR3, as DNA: TGTGCCAGCAGCTTAAGCCAGCGTCTAAATCAGCCCCAGCATTTT.